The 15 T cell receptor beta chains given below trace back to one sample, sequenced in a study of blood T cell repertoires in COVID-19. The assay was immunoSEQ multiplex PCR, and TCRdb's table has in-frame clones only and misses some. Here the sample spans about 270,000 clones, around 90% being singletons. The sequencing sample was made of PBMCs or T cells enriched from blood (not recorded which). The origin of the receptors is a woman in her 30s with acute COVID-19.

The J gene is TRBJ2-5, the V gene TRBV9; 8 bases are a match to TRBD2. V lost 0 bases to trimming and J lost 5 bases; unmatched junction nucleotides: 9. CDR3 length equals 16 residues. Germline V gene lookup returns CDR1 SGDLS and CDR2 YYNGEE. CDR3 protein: CASSVEGTSRVETQYF. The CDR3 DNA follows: TGTGCCAGCAGCGTAGAAGGGACTAGTCGGGTCGAGACCCAGTACTTC.

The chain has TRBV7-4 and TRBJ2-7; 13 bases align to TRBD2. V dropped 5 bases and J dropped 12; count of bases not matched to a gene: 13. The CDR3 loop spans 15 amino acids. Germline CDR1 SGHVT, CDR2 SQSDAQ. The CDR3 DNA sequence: TGTGCCAGCAGCAGTACACTAGCGGGAGGGCCTCGGTCGTACTTC. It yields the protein CASSSTLAGGPRSYF.

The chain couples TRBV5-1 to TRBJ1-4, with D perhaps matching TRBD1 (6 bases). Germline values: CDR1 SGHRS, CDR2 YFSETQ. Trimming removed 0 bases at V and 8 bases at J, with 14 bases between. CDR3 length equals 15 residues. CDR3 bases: TGCGCCAGCAGCTTGGAGTGGCAGGGGAGAGAAAAACTGTTTTTT. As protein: CASSLEWQGREKLFF. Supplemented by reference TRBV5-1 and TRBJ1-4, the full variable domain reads KAGVTQTPRYLIKTRGQQVTLSCSPISGHRSVSWYQQTPGQGLQFLFEYFSETQRNKGNFPGRFSGRQFSNSRSEMNVSTLELGDSALYLCASSLEWQGREKLFFGSGTQLSVL.

The DNA for the CDR3 is TGTGCCAGCAGTTTATCGGGACAGTATTACAATGAGCAGTTCTTC. Its protein product is CASSLSGQYYNEQFF. This chain connects TRBV27 to TRBJ2-1; 7 positions agree with TRBD1. Trimming took 0 bases from V and 4 from J; bases not matched to a gene: 3. The CDR3 is 15 residues long. CDR1 MNHEY and CDR2 SMNVEV come from the germline V gene (reference sequence).

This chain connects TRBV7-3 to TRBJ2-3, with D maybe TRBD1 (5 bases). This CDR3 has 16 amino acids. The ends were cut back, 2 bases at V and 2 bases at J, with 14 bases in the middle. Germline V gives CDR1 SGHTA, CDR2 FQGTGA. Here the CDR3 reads CASSLAAGSVTDTQYF. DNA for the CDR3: TGTGCCAGCAGCTTAGCCGCAGGGTCTGTCACAGATACGCAGTATTTT.

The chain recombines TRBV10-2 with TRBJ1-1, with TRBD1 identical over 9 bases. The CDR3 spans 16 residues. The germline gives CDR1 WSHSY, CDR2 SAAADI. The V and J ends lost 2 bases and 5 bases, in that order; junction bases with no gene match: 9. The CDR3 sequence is CASSESTGGAYTEAFF. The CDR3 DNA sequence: TGCGCCAGCAGTGAGAGCACAGGGGGCGCGTATACTGAAGCTTTCTTT.

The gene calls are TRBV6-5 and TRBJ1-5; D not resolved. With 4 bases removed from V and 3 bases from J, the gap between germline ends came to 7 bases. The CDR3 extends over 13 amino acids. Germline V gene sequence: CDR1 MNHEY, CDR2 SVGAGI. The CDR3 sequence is CASSWRFNQPQHF. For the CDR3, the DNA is TGTGCCAGCAGTTGGCGGTTCAATCAGCCCCAGCATTTT.

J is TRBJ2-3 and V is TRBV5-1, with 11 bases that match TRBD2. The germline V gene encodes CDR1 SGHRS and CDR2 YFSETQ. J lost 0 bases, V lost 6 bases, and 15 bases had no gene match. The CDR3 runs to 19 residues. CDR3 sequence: CASNRFAPGLADSTDTQYF. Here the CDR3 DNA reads TGCGCCAGCAACCGCTTCGCTCCGGGACTAGCGGACAGCACAGATACGCAGTATTTT.

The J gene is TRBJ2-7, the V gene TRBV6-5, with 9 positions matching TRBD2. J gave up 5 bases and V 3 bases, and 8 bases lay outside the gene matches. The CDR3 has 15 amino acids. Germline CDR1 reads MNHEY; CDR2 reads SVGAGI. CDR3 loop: CASSYGLARGDEQYF. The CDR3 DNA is TGTGCCAGCAGTTATGGACTAGCGAGGGGAGACGAGCAGTACTTC.

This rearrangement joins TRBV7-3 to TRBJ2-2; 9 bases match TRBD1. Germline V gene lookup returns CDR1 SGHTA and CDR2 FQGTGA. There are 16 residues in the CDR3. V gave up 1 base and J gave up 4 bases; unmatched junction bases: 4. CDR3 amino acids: CASSLMGQGSTGELFF. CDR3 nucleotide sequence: TGTGCCAGCAGCTTAATGGGACAGGGATCCACCGGGGAGCTGTTTTTT.

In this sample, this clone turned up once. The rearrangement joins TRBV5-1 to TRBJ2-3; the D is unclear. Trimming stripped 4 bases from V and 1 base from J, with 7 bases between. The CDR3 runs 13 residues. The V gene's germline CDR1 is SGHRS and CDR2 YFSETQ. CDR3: CASSLTRTDTQYF. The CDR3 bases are TGCGCCAGCAGCCTAACCCGCACAGATACGCAGTATTTT.

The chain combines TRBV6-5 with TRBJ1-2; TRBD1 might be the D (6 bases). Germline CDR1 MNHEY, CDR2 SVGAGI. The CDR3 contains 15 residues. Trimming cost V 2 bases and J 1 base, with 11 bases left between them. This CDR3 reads CASSYGGANNYGYTF. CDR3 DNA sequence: TGTGCCAGCAGTTACGGGGGCGCGAATAACTATGGCTACACCTTC.

Here the CDR3 reads CSASLGLASSYNEQFF. The CDR3 nucleotides read TGCAGTGCGAGTTTGGGACTAGCGAGCTCCTACAATGAGCAGTTCTTC. The V call is TRBV20-1, the J call TRBJ2-1; TRBD2 matches 10 bases. The CDR3 is made up of 16 amino acids. The V gene end was trimmed by 6 bases and the J gene end by 0 bases; junction bases not matched to a gene: 8. CDR1 and CDR2 (germline): DFQATT, SNEGSKA (reference sequence).

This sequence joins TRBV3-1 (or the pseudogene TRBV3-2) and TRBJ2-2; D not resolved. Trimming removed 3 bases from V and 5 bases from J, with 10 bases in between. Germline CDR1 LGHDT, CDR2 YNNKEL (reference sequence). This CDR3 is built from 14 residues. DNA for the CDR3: TGTGCCAGCAGCCAGACTGCGAGGACCGGGGAGCTGTTTTTT. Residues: CASSQTARTGELFF.

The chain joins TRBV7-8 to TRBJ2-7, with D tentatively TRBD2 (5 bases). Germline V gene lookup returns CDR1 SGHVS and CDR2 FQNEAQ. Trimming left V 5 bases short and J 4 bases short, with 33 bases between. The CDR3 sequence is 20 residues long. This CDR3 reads CASSTPPTPHRGLALYEQYF. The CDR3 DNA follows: TGTGCCAGCAGCACCCCCCCGACGCCCCACCGAGGACTCGCTCTGTACGAGCAGTACTTC. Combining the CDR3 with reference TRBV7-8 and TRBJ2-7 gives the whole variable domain GAGVSQSPRYKVAKRGQDVALRCDPISGHVSLFWYQQALGQGPEFLTYFQNEAQLDKSGLPSDRFFAERPEGSVSTLKIQRTQQEDSAVYLCASSTPPTPHRGLALYEQYFGPGTRLTVT.